This T cell receptor (beta chain) is from a study of cytomegalovirus exposure and HLA in healthy donors. Researchers ran the PCR with 60 Vbeta and 13 Jbeta primers. The table came from immunoSEQ multiplex PCR; TCRdb's copy has only in-frame clones and leaves some out. This table holds around 140,000 clones. The sequenced sample consisted of PBMCs. The source is a man aged 18 to 30 in good health and CMV-seronegative.

Written as DNA, the CDR3 is TGTGCCAGCAGTGAAAGGGGTTTATACGAGCAGTACTTC. Translating gives CASSERGLYEQYF. The chain employs TRBV2 and TRBJ2-7; perhaps TRBD1 as D (5 bases). Trimming removed 2 bases from V and 4 bases from J, with 9 bases in between. CDR1 is SNHLY and CDR2 is FYNNEI in the germline V gene. The CDR3 contains 13 residues.